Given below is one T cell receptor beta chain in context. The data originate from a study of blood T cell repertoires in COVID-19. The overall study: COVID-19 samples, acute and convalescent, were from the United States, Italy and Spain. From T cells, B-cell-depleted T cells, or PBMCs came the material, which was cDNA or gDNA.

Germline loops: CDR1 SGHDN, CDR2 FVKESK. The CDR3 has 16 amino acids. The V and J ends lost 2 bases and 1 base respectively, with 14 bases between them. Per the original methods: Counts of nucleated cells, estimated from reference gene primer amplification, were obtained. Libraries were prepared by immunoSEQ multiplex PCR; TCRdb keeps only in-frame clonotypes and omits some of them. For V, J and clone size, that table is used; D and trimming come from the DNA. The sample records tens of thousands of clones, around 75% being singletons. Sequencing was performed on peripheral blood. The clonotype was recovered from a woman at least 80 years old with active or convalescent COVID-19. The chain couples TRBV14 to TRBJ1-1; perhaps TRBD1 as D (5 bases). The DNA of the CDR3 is TGTGCCAGCAGCCAACCCATGGGCAGGGAGAACACTGAAGCTTTCTTT. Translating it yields CASSQPMGRENTEAFF.